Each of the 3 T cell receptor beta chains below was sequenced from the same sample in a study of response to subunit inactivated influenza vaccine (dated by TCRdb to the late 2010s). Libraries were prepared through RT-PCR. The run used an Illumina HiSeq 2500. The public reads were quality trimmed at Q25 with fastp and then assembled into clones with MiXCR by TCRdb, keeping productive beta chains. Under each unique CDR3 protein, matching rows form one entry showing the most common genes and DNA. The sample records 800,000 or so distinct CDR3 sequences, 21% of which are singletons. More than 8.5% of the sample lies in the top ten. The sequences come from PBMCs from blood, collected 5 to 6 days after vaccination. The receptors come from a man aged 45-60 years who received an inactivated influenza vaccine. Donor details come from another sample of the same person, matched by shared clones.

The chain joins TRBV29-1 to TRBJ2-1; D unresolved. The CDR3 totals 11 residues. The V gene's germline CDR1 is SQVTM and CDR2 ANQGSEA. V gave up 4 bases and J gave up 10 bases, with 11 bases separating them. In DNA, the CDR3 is TGCAGCGTTGGTCCCGGCGACGAGCAGTTCTTC. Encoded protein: CSVGPGDEQFF.

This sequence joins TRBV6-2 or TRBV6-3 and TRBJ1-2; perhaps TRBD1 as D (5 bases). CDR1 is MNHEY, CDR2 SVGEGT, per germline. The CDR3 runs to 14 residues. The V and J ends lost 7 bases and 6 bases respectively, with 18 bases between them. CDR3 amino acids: CASILGPRSHGYTF. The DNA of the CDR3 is TGTGCCAGCATCTTGGGACCCAGAAGCCATGGCTACACCTTC.

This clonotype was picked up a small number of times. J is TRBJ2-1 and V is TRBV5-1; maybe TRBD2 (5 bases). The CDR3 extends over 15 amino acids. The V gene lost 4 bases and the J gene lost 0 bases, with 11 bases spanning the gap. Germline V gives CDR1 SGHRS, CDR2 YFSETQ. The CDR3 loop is CASSQIASSYNEQFF. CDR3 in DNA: TGCGCCAGCAGCCAAATAGCGAGCTCCTACAATGAGCAGTTCTTC.